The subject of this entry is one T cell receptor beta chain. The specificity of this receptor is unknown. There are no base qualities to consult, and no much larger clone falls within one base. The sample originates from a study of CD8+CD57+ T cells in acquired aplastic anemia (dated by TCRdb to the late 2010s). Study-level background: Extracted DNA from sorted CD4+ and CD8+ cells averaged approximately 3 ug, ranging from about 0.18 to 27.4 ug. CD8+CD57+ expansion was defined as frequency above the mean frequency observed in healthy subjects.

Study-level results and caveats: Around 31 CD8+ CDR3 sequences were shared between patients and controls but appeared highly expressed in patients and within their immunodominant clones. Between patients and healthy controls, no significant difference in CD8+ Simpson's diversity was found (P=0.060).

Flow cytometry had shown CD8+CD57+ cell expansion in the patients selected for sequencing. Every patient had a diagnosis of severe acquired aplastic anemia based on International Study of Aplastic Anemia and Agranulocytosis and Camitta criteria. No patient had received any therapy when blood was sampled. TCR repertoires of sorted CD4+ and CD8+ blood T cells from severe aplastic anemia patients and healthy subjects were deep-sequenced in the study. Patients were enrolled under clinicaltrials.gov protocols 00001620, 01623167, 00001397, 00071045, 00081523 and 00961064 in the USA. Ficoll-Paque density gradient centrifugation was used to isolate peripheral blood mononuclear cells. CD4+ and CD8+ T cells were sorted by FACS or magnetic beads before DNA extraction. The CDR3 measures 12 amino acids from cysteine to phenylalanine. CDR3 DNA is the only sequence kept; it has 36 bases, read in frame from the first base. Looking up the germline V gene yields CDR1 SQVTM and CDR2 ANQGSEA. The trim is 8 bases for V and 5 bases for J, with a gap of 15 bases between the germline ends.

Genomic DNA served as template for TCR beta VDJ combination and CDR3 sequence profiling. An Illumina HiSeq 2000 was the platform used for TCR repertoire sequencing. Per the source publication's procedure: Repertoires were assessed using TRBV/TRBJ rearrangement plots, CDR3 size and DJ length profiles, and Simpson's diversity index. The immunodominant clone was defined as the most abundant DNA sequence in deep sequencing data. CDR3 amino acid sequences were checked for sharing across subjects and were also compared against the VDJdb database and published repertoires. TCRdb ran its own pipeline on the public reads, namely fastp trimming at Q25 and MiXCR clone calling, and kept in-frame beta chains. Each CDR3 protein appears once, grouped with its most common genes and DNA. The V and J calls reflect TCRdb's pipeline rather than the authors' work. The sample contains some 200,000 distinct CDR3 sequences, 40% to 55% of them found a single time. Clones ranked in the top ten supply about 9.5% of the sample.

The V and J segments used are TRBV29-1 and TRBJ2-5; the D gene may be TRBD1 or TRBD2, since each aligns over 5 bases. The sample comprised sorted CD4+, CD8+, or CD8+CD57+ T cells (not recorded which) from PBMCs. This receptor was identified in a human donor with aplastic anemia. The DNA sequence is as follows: TGCAGCTCTGAAACAGGCGGGGAGACCCAGTACTTC. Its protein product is CSSETGGETQYF.